Sequencing of this TCR beta chain was carried out in a study of shared clonotypes between healthy human individuals. The naive CD8 population came from CD45RO-negative cells selected for CCR7, without terminally differentiated effector memory CD45RA+ cells. Assay used: immunoSEQ multiplex PCR; TCRdb lists only in-frame clones, some missing. The sample yields about 700,000 clones, approximately 90% seen once. The CDR3 loop spans 11 amino acids. V was trimmed by 4 bases and J by 5 bases, leaving 5 bases between them. Germline CDR1 SNHLY, CDR2 FYNNEI. This sequence originates from a man aged 25 to 45 in good health. Material for sequencing was naive CD8+ T cells sorted from blood. The rearrangement links TRBV2 to TRBJ2-5; D unclear. The CDR3 nucleotides are TGTGCCAGCAGTGGGCTGGAGACCCAGTACTTC. Protein product: CASSGLETQYF.